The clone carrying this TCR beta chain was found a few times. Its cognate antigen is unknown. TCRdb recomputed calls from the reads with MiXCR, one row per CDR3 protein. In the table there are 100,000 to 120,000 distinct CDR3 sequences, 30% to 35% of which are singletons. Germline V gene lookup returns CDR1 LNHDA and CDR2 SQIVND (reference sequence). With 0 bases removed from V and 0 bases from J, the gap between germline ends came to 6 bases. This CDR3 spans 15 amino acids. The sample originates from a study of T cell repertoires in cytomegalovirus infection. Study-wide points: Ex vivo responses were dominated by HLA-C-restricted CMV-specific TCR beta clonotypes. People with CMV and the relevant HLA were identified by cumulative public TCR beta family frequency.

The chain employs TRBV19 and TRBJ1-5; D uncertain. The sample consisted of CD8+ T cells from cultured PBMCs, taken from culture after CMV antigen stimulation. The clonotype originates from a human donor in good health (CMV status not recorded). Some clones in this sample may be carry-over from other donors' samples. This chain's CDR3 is CASSIERNSNQPQHF. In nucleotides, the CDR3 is TGTGCCAGTAGTATAGAGAGGAATAGCAATCAGCCCCAGCATTTT.